Detailed here is one TCR beta chain. The antigen is undetermined. The data were taken from a study of blood T cells in healthy people across ages. A J-beta primer mix and a sample-barcoded 5' primer were used in a second PCR of about 7 to 12 cycles. With 12 random nucleotides, a template-switch adaptor tagged each individual cDNA molecule. From the 5' RACE reads, TCRdb called clonotypes with MiXCR, one entry per CDR3 protein. The sample lists about 1.4 million distinct CDR3 sequences; roughly 59% were seen once. Trimming shortened V by 0 bases and J by 1 base, and 9 bases separated the two germline ends. This CDR3 spans 15 amino acids. Germline CDR1 and CDR2: MNHEY and SMNVEV (reference sequence). Study results and limitations: More naive CD4+ cells and higher diversity marked long-lived donors relative to aged donors. Bulk PBMC profiling left naive and antigen-experienced comparisons inconclusive.

Donors ranged from about 6 to 90 years old and were healthy Caucasians in Russia. This chain joins TRBV27 and TRBJ1-1; TRBD1 might be the D (6 bases). This clonotype originated in a man younger than 35 in good health. The sequenced sample was blood. The CDR3 nucleotides read TGTGCCAGCAGTTTATCGGGGGGCACGAACACTGAAGCTTTCTTT. Its translation is CASSLSGGTNTEAFF.